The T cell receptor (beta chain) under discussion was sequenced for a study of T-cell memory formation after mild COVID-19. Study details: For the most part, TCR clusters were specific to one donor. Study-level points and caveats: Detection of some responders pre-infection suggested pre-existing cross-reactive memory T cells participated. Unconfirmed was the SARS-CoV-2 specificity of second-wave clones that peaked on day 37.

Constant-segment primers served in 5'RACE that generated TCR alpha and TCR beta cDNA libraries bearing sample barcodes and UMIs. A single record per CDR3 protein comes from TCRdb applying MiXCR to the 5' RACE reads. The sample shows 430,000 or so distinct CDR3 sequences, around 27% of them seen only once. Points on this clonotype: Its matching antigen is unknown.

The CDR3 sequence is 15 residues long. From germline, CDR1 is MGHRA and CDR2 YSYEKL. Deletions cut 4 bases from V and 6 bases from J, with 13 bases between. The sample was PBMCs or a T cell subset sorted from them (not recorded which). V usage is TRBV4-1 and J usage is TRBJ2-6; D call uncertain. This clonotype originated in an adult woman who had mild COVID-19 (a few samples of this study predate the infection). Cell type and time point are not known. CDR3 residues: CASSRGSLEANVLTF. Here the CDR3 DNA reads TGCGCCAGCAGCCGAGGCTCTCTGGAGGCCAACGTCCTGACTTTC.